A single sample is the source of the 10 T cell receptor beta chains below, sequenced in a study of blood T cell repertoires in COVID-19. Assay: immunoSEQ multiplex PCR; the TCRdb copy retains only in-frame clones and omits some. The sample consists of a few hundred thousand clones, roughly 82% of them appearing once. Sample: peripheral blood. The receptors stem from a woman between 50 and 59 years old with acute or convalescent COVID-19.

The J gene is TRBJ2-7, the V gene TRBV3-1 (or the pseudogene TRBV3-2); D might be TRBD1 (6 bases). The CDR3 runs to 13 residues. V shed 1 base and J shed 4 bases, with 8 bases lying between them. Germline CDR1 LGHDT, CDR2 YNNKEL (reference sequence). CDR3 DNA sequence: TGTGCCAGCAGCCAAGGGACAGTTTACGAGCAGTACTTC. It encodes CASSQGTVYEQYF.

This clone was detected once. The rearrangement joins TRBV6-2 or TRBV6-3 to TRBJ1-5, with D hard to call. The CDR3 consists of 12 residues. V shed 6 bases and J shed 5 bases, with 8 bases lying between them. CDR1 and CDR2 from the germline V gene are MNHEY and SVGEGT. The CDR3, as DNA: TGTGCCAGCAGCCTAGAATATCAGCCCCAGCATTTT. This gives the protein CASSLEYQPQHF.

The chain uses TRBV10-2 and TRBJ1-5; TRBD1 agrees at 8 bases. There are 14 residues in the CDR3. Looked up from germline, CDR1 is WSHSY and CDR2 is SAAADI. The V and J ends lost 6 bases and 7 bases, in that order; junction bases with no gene match: 8. DNA for the CDR3: TGCGCCAGCAGCGCTGACAGGGGTGAACAGCCCCAGCATTTT. Its protein product is CASSADRGEQPQHF.

The gene calls are TRBV29-1 and TRBJ2-1, with 7 bases that match TRBD2. CDR1 is SQVTM and CDR2 is ANQGSEA in the germline V gene. The CDR3 is 15 amino acids. V was clipped by 4 bases and J by 5 bases; unmatched bases: 11. As DNA, the CDR3 is TGCAGCGTTGGCGGGCGCGGGAGTTACAACAATGAGCAGTTCTTC. This translates into CSVGGRGSYNNEQFF.

This clone appeared a single time. CDR3 sequence reads: CASSSGTGGYEQYF. DNA for the CDR3: TGTGCCAGCAGTTCCGGGACAGGGGGGTACGAGCAGTACTTC. The rearrangement uses TRBV28 and TRBJ2-7; 11 bases fit TRBD1. V was clipped by 4 bases and J by 4 bases; unmatched bases: 3. This CDR3 is built from 14 residues. Germline V gene lookup returns CDR1 MDHEN and CDR2 SYDVKM.

The chain recombines TRBV5-1 with TRBJ2-2; 10 nucleotides line up with TRBD1. Germline V gene data show CDR1 as SGHRS and CDR2 as YFSETQ. V gave up 0 bases and J gave up 4 bases; unmatched junction bases: 0. This CDR3 contains 15 residues. The CDR3 nucleotides are TGCGCCAGCAGCTTGGGACAGGGGGCCACCGGGGAGCTGTTTTTT. It codes for CASSLGQGATGELFF.

This chain connects TRBV4-1 to TRBJ2-5; D not resolved. V was clipped by 0 bases and J by 5 bases, with 22 bases between them. Germline CDR1 is MGHRA and CDR2 is YSYEKL. The CDR3 covers 18 residues. The CDR3 nucleotides read TGCGCCAGCAGCCAAGAAATGGGTGTAGGCGGCCTAAGGGAGACCCAGTACTTC. Translating gives CASSQEMGVGGLRETQYF.

The chain recombines TRBV7-3 with TRBJ2-3, with TRBD2 as a possible D gene (5 bases). Germline V gene sequence: CDR1 SGHTA, CDR2 FQGTGA. Deletions cut 5 bases from V and 3 bases from J, with 9 bases between. The CDR3 runs to 13 residues. CDR3 protein: CASSPWRTDTQYF. DNA of the CDR3: TGTGCCAGCAGCCCCTGGAGGACAGATACGCAGTATTTT. The complete variable domain, with remaining parts taken from reference TRBV7-3 and TRBJ2-3, reads GAGVSQTPSNKVTEKGKYVELRCDPISGHTALYWYRQSLGQGPEFLIYFQGTGAADDSGLPNDRFFAVRPEGSVSTLKIQRTERGDSAVYLCASSPWRTDTQYFGPGTRLTVL.

The gene calls are TRBV18 and TRBJ2-2, with 9 bases that match TRBD1. The ends lost 3 bases at V and 7 bases at J; junction bases unmatched: 6. The CDR3 is 15 amino acids. CDR1 is KGHSH and CDR2 is LQKENI in the germline V gene. CDR3 sequence reads: CASSPPGTGIGELFF. The CDR3 bases are TGTGCCAGCTCACCCCCCGGGACAGGGATCGGGGAGCTGTTTTTT.

The chain employs TRBV7-2 and TRBJ2-7, with 7 nucleotides matching TRBD2. Germline values: CDR1 SGHTA, CDR2 FQGNSA. The CDR3 sequence is 15 residues long. After removal of 1 base from V and 0 bases from J, the junction contained 3 bases not matched to a gene. CDR3 in amino acids: CASSLGGRLSYEQYF. CDR3 in DNA: TGTGCCAGCAGCTTAGGCGGGAGACTCTCCTACGAGCAGTACTTC.